The 21 T cell receptor beta chains presented below share a single source sample, sequenced in a study of T cell repertoires in cytomegalovirus infection. TCRdb recomputed calls from the reads with MiXCR, one row per CDR3 protein. The sample lists more than 85,000 distinct CDR3 sequences, about 30% occurring once. These receptors have no known antigen. The sequenced sample was CD8+ T cells from cultured PBMCs, obtained from culture after CMV antigen stimulation. These receptors originate from a human donor in good health (CMV status not recorded). Some clones in this sample may be carry-over from other donors' samples.

There are many counts of this clonotype. J is TRBJ2-7 and V is TRBV7-6, with 7 bases identical to TRBD2. CDR1 and CDR2 from the germline V gene are SGHVS and FNYEAQ. V lost 1 base to trimming and J lost 7 bases; unmatched junction nucleotides: 10. This CDR3 region has 15 residues. CDR3: CASSLGSGADIEQYF. CDR3 coding DNA: TGTGCCAGCAGCTTAGGAAGCGGGGCTGATATTGAGCAGTACTTC.

The sample holds a few counts of this clonotype. V and J are TRBV6-1 and TRBJ2-7; D possibly corresponds to TRBD2 (5 bases). CDR3 length: 15 residues. Germline CDR1 and CDR2: MNHNS and SASEGT. Trimming pared 1 base from V and 0 bases from J, leaving 10 bases between. CDR3 amino acids: CASSEGWESSYEQYF. The CDR3 region has the DNA TGTGCCAGCAGTGAAGGGTGGGAGAGCTCCTACGAGCAGTACTTC.

This clonotype occurred many times. This chain uses TRBV7-9 with TRBJ2-7, with D possibly called TRBD1 or TRBD2 (6 bases each). V was pared by 1 base and J by 13 bases, with 20 bases between. The CDR3 is 14 amino acids. Germline-derived CDR1 and CDR2 are SEHNR and FQNEAQ (reference sequence). The CDR3 DNA reads as TGTGCCAGCAGCTTAGGGCACAGGGTAGCGGCCTTTTACTTC. Translating gives CASSLGHRVAAFYF. The complete variable domain, with remaining parts taken from reference TRBV7-9 and TRBJ2-7, reads DTGVSQNPRHKITKRGQNVTFRCDPISEHNRLYWYRQTLGQGPEFLTYFQNEAQLEKSRLLSDRFSAERPKGSFSTLEIQRTEQGDSAMYLCASSLGHRVAAFYFGPGTRLTVT.

This clonotype showed up many times. The V call is TRBV7-2, the J call TRBJ2-3; TRBD2 matches 8 bases. This CDR3 contains 14 residues. Germline CDR1 is SGHTA and CDR2 is FQGNSA. V trimming: 1 base; J trimming: 6 bases; junction bases outside the gene matches: 3. As DNA, the CDR3 is TGTGCCAGCAGCTTAGGGGGCGGGGGGGATACGCAGTATTTT. Amino acids: CASSLGGGGDTQYF. Full variable domain (rest looked up from reference TRBV7-2 and TRBJ2-3): GAGVSQSPSNKVTEKGKDVELRCDPISGHTALYWYRQSLGQGLEFLIYFQGNSAPDKSGLPSDRFSAERTGGSVSTLTIQRTQQEDSAVYLCASSLGGGGDTQYFGPGTRLTVL.

The chain uses TRBV7-2 and TRBJ2-6, with D unresolved. CDR3 length equals 17 residues. Trimming left V 4 bases short and J 2 bases short, with 15 bases between. The germline V gene encodes CDR1 SGHTA and CDR2 FQGNSA. This CDR3 is CASSSFWTDPGANVLTF. CDR3 bases: TGTGCCAGCAGCTCTTTCTGGACGGATCCTGGGGCCAACGTCCTGACTTTC.

The V call is TRBV4-1, the J call TRBJ1-1; 7 nucleotides agree with TRBD1. Germline loops: CDR1 MGHRA, CDR2 YSYEKL. The CDR3 is made up of 14 amino acids. The ends lost 3 bases at V and 4 bases at J; junction bases unmatched: 5. The CDR3 reads CASSQGAGGTEAFF. The CDR3 DNA follows: TGCGCCAGCAGCCAGGGGGCAGGGGGCACTGAAGCTTTCTTT.

This chain links TRBV5-6 with TRBJ2-1; possible D gene TRBD1, 6 bases. Trimming removed 3 bases from V and 7 bases from J, with 14 bases in between. CDR1 SGHDT and CDR2 YYEEEE come from the germline V gene. The length of the CDR3 is 14 residues. DNA for the CDR3: TGTGCCAGCAGCTCACCATTACAGGGTAATGAGCAGTTCTTC. Translated, it gives CASSSPLQGNEQFF. The full variable domain, with the rest looked up from reference TRBV5-6 and TRBJ2-1, is DAGVTQSPTHLIKTRGQQVTLRCSPKSGHDTVSWYQQALGQGPQFIFQYYEEEERQRGNFPDRFSGHQFPNYSSELNVNALLLGDSALYLCASSSPLQGNEQFFGPGTRLTVL.

V usage is TRBV3-1 and J usage is TRBJ2-1; 12 nucleotides line up with TRBD1. This CDR3 comprises 18 residues. The V gene end was trimmed by 3 bases and the J gene end by 4 bases; junction bases not matched to a gene: 10. CDR1 LGHDT and CDR2 YNNKEL come from the germline V gene (reference sequence). The CDR3 region is CASSHRDRGLLYYNEQFF. The CDR3 DNA reads as TGTGCCAGCAGCCATAGGGACAGGGGGCTTCTTTATTACAATGAGCAGTTCTTC.

This clonotype was counted at least ten times. V is TRBV7-6 and J is TRBJ2-1, with 10 bases that match TRBD2. Germline V gene lookup returns CDR1 SGHVS and CDR2 FNYEAQ. The CDR3 loop spans 15 amino acids. The trim removed 4 bases at V and 5 bases at J, leaving 5 bases unmatched. The CDR3 region has the DNA TGTGCCAGCAGCTCCGGGACTAGCGTTCACAATGAGCAGTTCTTC. Translation gives CASSSGTSVHNEQFF.

This chain connects TRBV27 to TRBJ1-4; D is perhaps TRBD1 (5 bases). V was trimmed by 2 bases and J by 7 bases, leaving 14 bases between them. Germline CDR1 is MNHEY and CDR2 is SMNVEV (reference sequence). This CDR3 contains 15 residues. The CDR3 loop is CASSLTGGVGEKLFF. CDR3 nucleotides: TGTGCCAGCAGTTTAACGGGGGGAGTCGGTGAAAAACTGTTTTTT.

This clonotype was counted a few times. The chain carries TRBV5-4 and TRBJ2-4; tentative D call: TRBD2 (5 bases). Trimming removed 0 bases at V and 7 bases at J, with 14 bases between. The CDR3 has 15 residues. Germline CDR1 reads SGHNT; CDR2 reads YYREEE (reference sequence). CDR3 sequence reads: CASSLESRGENIQYF. DNA of the CDR3: TGTGCCAGCAGCTTGGAGTCCCGGGGTGAGAACATTCAGTACTTC.

This chain connects TRBV28 to TRBJ2-5; D might be TRBD1 (5 bases). The CDR3 is 15 amino acids. The germline V gene has CDR1 MDHEN and CDR2 SYDVKM. V shed 4 bases and J shed 1 base, with 13 bases lying between them. The CDR3 nucleotides read TGTGCCAGCAGTTCACGACAGATCTTCCAAGAGACCCAGTACTTC. Protein: CASSSRQIFQETQYF.

This clonotype was seen at least ten times. This chain uses TRBV5-4 with TRBJ1-6; D gene unclear. This CDR3 region has 13 residues. The germline gives CDR1 SGHNT, CDR2 YYREEE (reference sequence). The V and J ends lost 0 bases and 3 bases respectively, with 1 base between them. In nucleotides, the CDR3 is TGTGCCAGCAGCTTGGACTATAATTCACCCCTCCACTTT. Protein product: CASSLDYNSPLHF.

Only a few counts were recorded for this clonotype. The V and J genes are TRBV6-2 or TRBV6-3 and TRBJ2-4, with D perhaps TRBD2 (6 bases). Germline CDR1 is MNHEY and CDR2 is SVGEGT. The CDR3 has 13 amino acids. The V end lost 6 bases, the J end lost 6 bases, and 12 bases lay between the germline ends. CDR3 amino acids: CASRPGGANIQYF. CDR3 sequence (DNA): TGTGCCAGCAGGCCCGGCGGGGCAAACATTCAGTACTTC.

This clonotype was observed a handful of times. The rearrangement joins TRBV5-1 to TRBJ2-6; TRBD1 matches at 11 bases. Trimming at V came to 3 bases and at J to 3 bases, leaving 8 bases not matched to a gene. The V gene's germline CDR1 is SGHRS and CDR2 YFSETQ. This CDR3 has 18 residues. The CDR3 DNA sequence: TGCGCCAGCAGCTCCTCCGGGACAGGGGGGTTTGGGGCCAACGTCCTGACTTTC. Protein product: CASSSSGTGGFGANVLTF.

The V and J genes are TRBV7-9 and TRBJ1-1; 8 bases map to TRBD1. This CDR3 has 15 residues. CDR1 and CDR2 from the germline V gene are SEHNR and FQNEAQ (reference sequence). With V trimmed by 7 bases and J by 1 base, 8 bases remained unmatched. The DNA for the CDR3 is TGTGCCAGCACCCACCCCGACAGGGGGAACACTGAAGCTTTCTTT. Amino acid sequence: CASTHPDRGNTEAFF.

This clonotype was recorded a few times. J is TRBJ2-1 and V is TRBV20-1, with 10 bases fitting TRBD2. This CDR3 is built from 15 residues. Per germline, CDR1 DFQATT and CDR2 SNEGSKA (reference sequence). V lost 3 bases and J lost 1; bases outside the gene matches: 3. CDR3 sequence (DNA): TGCAGTGCTAGTGCTAGCGGGGGTTCCTACAATGAGCAGTTCTTC. Encoded protein: CSASASGGSYNEQFF.

This clonotype has at least ten counts. CDR3 in DNA: TGTGCCAGCAGTTTAGCGGGGGCTGGCTACAATGAGCAGTTCTTC. This gives the protein CASSLAGAGYNEQFF. This chain joins TRBV27 and TRBJ2-1; TRBD2 is a possible D gene (7 bases). V shed 2 bases and J shed 3 bases, with 11 bases lying between them. This CDR3 has 15 amino acids. Germline CDR1 is MNHEY and CDR2 is SMNVEV (reference sequence).

The chain recombines TRBV7-9 with TRBJ1-1, with D hard to call. This CDR3 has 15 amino acids. CDR1 and CDR2 (germline): SEHNR, FQNEAQ (reference sequence). Trimming shortened V by 3 bases and J by 2 bases, and 13 bases separated the two germline ends. Here the CDR3 reads CASSFPDRGNTEAFF. Here the CDR3 DNA reads TGTGCCAGCAGCTTTCCGGACCGAGGAAACACTGAAGCTTTCTTT.

This chain links TRBV10-3 with TRBJ2-3; D is unclear. CDR1 and CDR2 (germline): ENHRY, SYGVKD. Trimming cost V 0 bases and J 5 bases, with 12 bases left between them. This CDR3 has 15 residues. CDR3 DNA sequence: TGTGCCATCAGTGAGTCCAGTGGCAGTGGAGATACGCAGTATTTT. It yields the protein CAISESSGSGDTQYF.

This chain uses TRBV7-6 with TRBJ2-4; D may correspond to TRBD1 or TRBD2 (5 bases each). This CDR3 region has 17 residues. CDR1 is SGHVS and CDR2 is FNYEAQ in the germline V gene. The V end was cut by 3 bases, the J end by 1 base, with 16 bases between. Written as DNA, the CDR3 is TGTGCCAGCAGCTTGGACACCCCGATAGCGGCCAAAAACATTCAGTACTTC. Amino acids: CASSLDTPIAAKNIQYF.